The 13 T cell receptor beta chains given below trace back to one sample, sequenced in a study of cytomegalovirus exposure and HLA in healthy donors. The primer mix had 60 Vbeta and 13 Jbeta primers. Clones were sequenced by immunoSEQ multiplex PCR, and TCRdb holds only the in-frame ones, with some missing. The data show about 97,000 clones, 83% seen once. The source material was PBMCs. Receptor source: a man between 35 and 55 years old in good health and CMV-seronegative.

The chain carries TRBV19 and TRBJ1-5; D gene unclear. The germline V gene has CDR1 LNHDA and CDR2 SQIVND (reference sequence). Trimming stripped 6 bases from V and 2 bases from J, with 14 bases between. The length of the CDR3 is 15 residues. The CDR3 loop is CASRGAGGRNQPQHF. DNA of the CDR3: TGTGCCAGTAGAGGTGCAGGCGGGCGCAATCAGCCCCAGCATTTT.

The chain carries TRBV6-4 and TRBJ2-3; D is perhaps TRBD2 (7 bases). The CDR3 is made up of 15 amino acids. Looked up from germline, CDR1 is MRHNA and CDR2 is SNTAGT. The V end was cut by 2 bases, the J end by 4 bases, with 13 bases between. CDR3 in amino acids: CASSDVGGPPDTQYF. DNA for the CDR3: TGTGCCAGCAGTGACGTGGGGGGGCCCCCAGATACGCAGTATTTT.

The chain combines TRBV5-1 with TRBJ2-3, with a weak D call TRBD1 (5 bases). The CDR3 totals 14 residues. Trimming left V 0 bases short and J 6 bases short, with 11 bases between. Germline V gives CDR1 SGHRS, CDR2 YFSETQ. CDR3 sequence reads: CASSLASGADTQYF. The CDR3 DNA is TGCGCCAGCAGCTTGGCCAGTGGGGCGGATACGCAGTATTTT.

The genes are TRBV11-2 and TRBJ1-4; D ambiguous. Germline V CDR1 and CDR2: SGHAT, FQNNGV. The CDR3 has 14 amino acids. Trimming shortened V by 1 base and J by 7 bases, and 10 bases separated the two germline ends. In DNA, the CDR3 is TGTGCCAGCAGCTTAGCGCGGGGAACTGAAAAACTGTTTTTT. Protein: CASSLARGTEKLFF.

CDR3 residues: CASSLVQGAYEQFF. In nucleotides, the CDR3 is TGTGCCAGCAGCTTAGTCCAGGGTGCGTATGAGCAGTTCTTC. This chain connects TRBV11-1 to TRBJ2-1, with D maybe TRBD1 (5 bases). The CDR3 extends over 14 amino acids. The V and J ends lost 1 base and 8 bases respectively, with 12 bases between them. Germline V CDR1 and CDR2: SGHAT, FQDESV (reference sequence).

This clone was seen just once. The V gene is TRBV2, the J gene TRBJ2-2; D is unclear. Trimming removed 6 bases at V and 1 base at J, with 6 bases between. The CDR3 consists of 13 residues. Germline loops: CDR1 SNHLY, CDR2 FYNNEI. CDR3 protein: CASRQENTGELFF. As DNA, the CDR3 is TGTGCCAGCAGGCAGGAGAACACCGGGGAGCTGTTTTTT.

The chain joins TRBV4-1 to TRBJ2-1; tentative D call: TRBD2 (6 bases). Per the germline V gene, CDR1 is MGHRA and CDR2 is YSYEKL. The CDR3 runs 14 residues. V lost 8 bases to trimming and J lost 2 bases, with 13 bases between them. CDR3 loop: CASRGIGTYNEQFF. In DNA, the CDR3 is TGCGCCAGCCGGGGGATAGGGACCTACAATGAGCAGTTCTTC.

V gene TRBV5-1 combines with J gene TRBJ2-2, with a tentative D call TRBD2 (5 bases). Germline V gives CDR1 SGHRS, CDR2 YFSETQ. There are 17 residues in the CDR3. V was clipped by 0 bases and J by 2 bases, with 14 bases between them. CDR3 DNA: TGCGCCAGCAGCTTGGGACGGGATACTGGAAACACCGGGGAGCTGTTTTTT. It translates to CASSLGRDTGNTGELFF. The full variable domain, with the rest looked up from reference TRBV5-1 and TRBJ2-2, is KAGVTQTPRYLIKTRGQQVTLSCSPISGHRSVSWYQQTPGQGLQFLFEYFSETQRNKGNFPGRFSGRQFSNSRSEMNVSTLELGDSALYLCASSLGRDTGNTGELFFGEGSRLTVL.

V is TRBV7-9 and J is TRBJ2-7, with a tentative D call TRBD2 (5 bases). The germline gives CDR1 SEHNR, CDR2 FQNEAQ (reference sequence). There are 12 residues in the CDR3. The V gene lost 7 bases and the J gene lost 4 bases, with 11 bases spanning the gap. The CDR3 bases are TGTGCCAGCACAACCCGGGGTTACGAGCAGTACTTC. This codes for CASTTRGYEQYF.

The chain is built from TRBV2 and TRBJ1-5; 7 bases are a match to TRBD1. The CDR3 spans 13 residues. J gave up 7 bases and V 6 bases, and 6 bases lay outside the gene matches. Germline CDR1 and CDR2: SNHLY and FYNNEI. The CDR3 coding sequence is TGTGCCAGCAGCGACTCAGGGGGACAGCCCCAGCATTTT. The encoded protein is CASSDSGGQPQHF.

The chain carries TRBV2 and TRBJ1-6; maybe TRBD1 (5 bases). This CDR3 contains 16 residues. Trimming removed 4 bases from V and 3 bases from J, with 13 bases in between. Looked up from germline, CDR1 is SNHLY and CDR2 is FYNNEI. CDR3 sequence: CASSGAGGSYNSPLHF. The CDR3 DNA sequence: TGTGCCAGCAGTGGGGCGGGGGGAAGCTATAATTCACCCCTCCACTTT. Supplemented by reference TRBV2 and TRBJ1-6, the full variable domain reads EPEVTQTPSHQVTQMGQEVILRCVPISNHLYFYWYRQILGQKVEFLVSFYNNEISEKSEIFDDQFSVERPDGSNFTLKIRSTKLEDSAMYFCASSGAGGSYNSPLHFGNGTRLTVT.

The rearrangement links TRBV5-1 to TRBJ1-2; D might be TRBD1 (5 bases). The germline CDR1 and CDR2 sequences are SGHRS and YFSETQ. The CDR3 runs to 15 residues. Trimming pared 0 bases from V and 6 bases from J, leaving 15 bases between. The CDR3 DNA is TGCGCCAGCAGCTTGGCCGCGGGGGTTAATGATGGCTACACCTTC. Its protein is CASSLAAGVNDGYTF.

This chain uses TRBV5-4 with TRBJ2-5; a possible D gene is TRBD2 (5 bases). This CDR3 spans 15 amino acids. Germline V gene data show CDR1 as SGHNT and CDR2 as YYREEE (reference sequence). V gave up 0 bases and J gave up 1 base, with 10 bases separating them. The chain's CDR3 is CASSLELDSQETQYF. Here the CDR3 DNA reads TGTGCCAGCAGCTTGGAACTGGACTCCCAAGAGACCCAGTACTTC.